This record looks at one TCR beta chain sequence and its context. These data belong to a study of T cells after somatic rescue of genetic block. The CDR3 spans 15 residues. After removal of 3 bases from V and 4 bases from J, the junction contained 7 bases not matched to a gene. Germline V gene sequence: CDR1 LNHDA, CDR2 SQIVND (reference sequence). Sequenced by immunoSEQ multiplex PCR; TCRdb stores in-frame clones only, minus some. The sample yields 95,000 to 120,000 clones, around nine tenths seen once. The sequence came from a woman under 30. Sequenced material: peripheral blood mononuclear cells (PBMCs). The chain joins TRBV19 to TRBJ1-2; 8 nucleotides match TRBD1. The CDR3 here is CASSIRRTGLYGYTF. The CDR3 nucleotides are TGTGCCAGTAGTATCCGTCGGACAGGGCTCTATGGCTACACCTTC. The variable domain in full, with the rest retrieved from reference TRBV19 and TRBJ1-2, is DGGITQSPKYLFRKEGQNVTLSCEQNLNHDAMYWYRQDPGQGLRLIYYSQIVNDFQKGDIAEGYSVSREKKESFPLTVTSAQKNPTAFYLCASSIRRTGLYGYTFGSGTRLTVV.